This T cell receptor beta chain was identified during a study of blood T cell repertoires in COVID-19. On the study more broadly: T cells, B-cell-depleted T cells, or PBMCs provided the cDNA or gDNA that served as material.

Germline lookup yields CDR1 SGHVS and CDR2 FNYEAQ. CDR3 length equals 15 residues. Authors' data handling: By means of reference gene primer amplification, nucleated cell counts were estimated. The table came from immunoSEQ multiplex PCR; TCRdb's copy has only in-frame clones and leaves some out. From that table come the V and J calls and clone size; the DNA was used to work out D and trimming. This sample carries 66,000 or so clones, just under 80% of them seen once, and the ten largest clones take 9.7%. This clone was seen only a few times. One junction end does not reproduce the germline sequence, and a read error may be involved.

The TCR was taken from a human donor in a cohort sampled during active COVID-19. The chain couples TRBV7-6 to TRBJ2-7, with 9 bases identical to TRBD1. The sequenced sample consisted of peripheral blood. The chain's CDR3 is CASSLAGQGSYEQYF. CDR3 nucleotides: TGTGCCAGCAGCCTAGCTGGACAGGGGTCCTACGAGCAGTACTTC.